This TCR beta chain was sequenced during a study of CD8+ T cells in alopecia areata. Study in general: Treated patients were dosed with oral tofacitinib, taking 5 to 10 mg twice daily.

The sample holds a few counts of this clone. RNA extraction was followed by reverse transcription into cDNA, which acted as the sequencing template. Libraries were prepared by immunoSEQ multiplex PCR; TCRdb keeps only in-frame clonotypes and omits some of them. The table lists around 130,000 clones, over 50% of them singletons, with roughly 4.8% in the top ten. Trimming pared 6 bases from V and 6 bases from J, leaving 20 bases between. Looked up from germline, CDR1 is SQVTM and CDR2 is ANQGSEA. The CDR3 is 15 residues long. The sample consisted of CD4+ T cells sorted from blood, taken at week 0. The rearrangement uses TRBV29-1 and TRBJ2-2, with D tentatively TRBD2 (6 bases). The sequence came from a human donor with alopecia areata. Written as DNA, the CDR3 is TGCAGCGTGGCGTTGAGGAGGGTGGAGGCCGGGGAGCTGTTTTTT. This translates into CSVALRRVEAGELFF.